This TCR beta chain was recovered during a study of cytomegalovirus exposure and HLA in healthy donors. Study results and caveats: The productive fraction for most TCR beta V segments was about 90% or about 30% in an earlier analysis. A later analysis reported that several of the most significant clusters appeared to be linked to common viral pathogens, among them Epstein-Barr virus.

Primers: 60 Vbeta forward and 13 Jbeta reverse. Produced via immunoSEQ multiplex PCR; TCRdb's table is partial and in-frame only. The sample contains around 200,000 clones, roughly 80% of which appear only once. About this clone itself: Its antigen is still unknown.

The CDR3 sequence is 15 residues long. Germline values: CDR1 MGHRA, CDR2 YSYEKL. V trimming: 0 bases; J trimming: 14 bases; junction bases outside the gene matches: 12. The TCR was taken from a young woman in good health and CMV-seropositive. The chain couples TRBV4-1 to TRBJ2-1; 8 bases are shared with TRBD2. The sequenced material came from PBMCs. CDR3 sequence: CASSQDLGLANIEFF. As DNA, the CDR3 is TGCGCCAGCAGCCAAGATCTTGGACTAGCTAACATCGAGTTCTTC.